A single sample gave rise to the 23 T cell receptor beta chains below, sequenced in a study of technical replicates of blood from several donors. The repertoire was sequenced with immunoSEQ multiplex PCR; TCRdb's copy has only in-frame clones and lacks some. Of tens of thousands of clones in the sample, around 94% were seen once. What was sequenced was T cells isolated from PBMCs. All receptors derive from a human donor in good health.

The chain employs TRBV4-1 and TRBJ1-2; possibly TRBD1 for D (6 bases). V was clipped by 6 bases and J by 8 bases, with 16 bases between them. From germline, CDR1 is MGHRA and CDR2 YSYEKL. This CDR3 contains 13 residues. The CDR3 DNA is TGCGCCAGCAGACCTACCGGGACACGAGGCTACACCTTC. Protein: CASRPTGTRGYTF.

In its sample, this clone was seen once. The V and J genes are TRBV5-8 and TRBJ2-7; D not resolved. CDR3 length equals 13 residues. Between the trimmed V and J ends, which lost 2 bases and 5 bases, there was a span of 11 bases. Per germline, CDR1 SGHTS and CDR2 YDEGEE. The CDR3 bases are TGTGCCAGCAGCTTTACCAGTGCCAACGAGCAGTACTTC. Protein sequence: CASSFTSANEQYF. The whole variable domain, remainder taken from reference TRBV5-8 and TRBJ2-7, is EAGVTQSPTHLIKTRGQQATLRCSPISGHTSVYWYQQALGLGLQFLLWYDEGEERNRGNFPPRFSGRQFPNYSSELNVNALELEDSALYLCASSFTSANEQYFGPGTRLTVT.

V is TRBV28 and J is TRBJ2-1; 8 positions match TRBD2. This CDR3 has 15 residues. V shed 6 bases, J shed 4 bases, and the junction held 8 bases outside the gene matches. Germline-derived CDR1 and CDR2 are MDHEN and SYDVKM. The CDR3 sequence is CASRPGGALYNEQFF. For the CDR3, the DNA is TGTGCCAGCAGGCCGGGGGGGGCCCTATACAATGAGCAGTTCTTC.

The chain uses TRBV5-8 and TRBJ2-1, with D perhaps matching TRBD2 (5 bases). The CDR3 spans 17 residues. The V gene lost 2 bases and the J gene lost 0 bases, with 15 bases spanning the gap. Germline V gene lookup returns CDR1 SGHTS and CDR2 YDEGEE. The CDR3: CASSLNTGEVSYNEQFF. CDR3 DNA sequence: TGTGCCAGCAGCTTAAACACCGGGGAAGTCTCCTACAATGAGCAGTTCTTC.

This chain uses TRBV11-3 with TRBJ1-5; 9 bases line up with TRBD1. After removal of 3 bases from V and 11 bases from J, the junction contained 5 bases not matched to a gene. The germline gives CDR1 SGHNT, CDR2 YENEEA. The CDR3 contains 13 residues. The CDR3 DNA reads TGTGCCAGCAGCTTGGGACAGGGAAGTACCCAGCATTTT. As protein: CASSLGQGSTQHF.

The chain joins TRBV7-9 to TRBJ1-1; 8 nucleotides agree with TRBD1. Germline loops: CDR1 SEHNR, CDR2 FQNEAQ (reference sequence). The CDR3 spans 17 residues. Trimming at V came to 5 bases and at J to 1 base, leaving 12 bases not matched to a gene. The CDR3 loop is CASSQIRDRSSNTEAFF. DNA of the CDR3: TGTGCCAGCAGCCAAATCCGGGACAGGAGTTCGAACACTGAAGCTTTCTTT. The full variable domain, its missing parts supplied by reference TRBV7-9 and TRBJ1-1, is DTGVSQNPRHKITKRGQNVTFRCDPISEHNRLYWYRQTLGQGPEFLTYFQNEAQLEKSRLLSDRFSAERPKGSFSTLEIQRTEQGDSAMYLCASSQIRDRSSNTEAFFGQGTRLTVV.

This clone has only a few counts. The V call is TRBV30, the J call TRBJ1-1; no clear D gene. Germline V lookup: CDR1 GTSNPN, CDR2 SVGIG (reference sequence). The CDR3 runs to 14 residues. V was pared by 0 bases and J by 3 bases, with 11 bases between. This CDR3 is CAWSVVDRDTEAFF. DNA for the CDR3: TGTGCCTGGAGTGTGGTAGATAGAGACACTGAAGCTTTCTTT.

The V gene is TRBV7-9, the J gene TRBJ2-7, with a possible D match to TRBD1 (5 bases). Germline lookup yields CDR1 SEHNR and CDR2 FQNEAQ (reference sequence). This CDR3 comprises 15 residues. V was clipped by 1 base and J by 2 bases, with 12 bases between them. The DNA of the CDR3 is TGTGCCAGCAGCTTAGGGACAATCCGTACCTACGAGCAGTACTTC. Translating it yields CASSLGTIRTYEQYF.

The chain couples TRBV19 to TRBJ1-2; maybe TRBD1 (5 bases). The germline V gene has CDR1 LNHDA and CDR2 SQIVND (reference sequence). The CDR3 totals 15 residues. Deletions cut 3 bases from V and 3 bases from J, with 14 bases between. CDR3 nucleotides: TGTGCCAGTAGTATGGGGCAGGCTTCGTACTATGGCTACACCTTC. This translates into CASSMGQASYYGYTF.

The chain couples TRBV10-3 to TRBJ2-1; D gene unclear. Per germline, CDR1 ENHRY and CDR2 SYGVKD. CDR3 length: 13 residues. V lost 3 bases and J lost 10, with 13 bases in between. The CDR3 protein is CAISDFMEREQFF. The CDR3 DNA is TGTGCCATCAGTGATTTTATGGAGAGAGAGCAGTTCTTC.

This clone was observed a single time. The CDR3 spells CATSRDPPGLEGVDTQYF. CDR3 coding DNA: TGTGCCACCAGCAGAGACCCCCCGGGACTAGAAGGGGTGGATACGCAGTATTTT. V is TRBV15 and J is TRBJ2-3; 8 bases fit TRBD2. V dropped 0 bases and J dropped 6; count of bases not matched to a gene: 14. This CDR3 contains 18 residues. Per germline, CDR1 LNHNV and CDR2 YYDKDF (reference sequence). Based on the CDR3 plus reference TRBV15 and TRBJ2-3, the full variable domain is DAMVIQNPRYQVTQFGKPVTLSCSQTLNHNVMYWYQQKSSQAPKLLFHYYDKDFNNEADTPDNFQSRRPNTSFCFLDIRSPGLGDTAMYLCATSRDPPGLEGVDTQYFGPGTRLTVL.

The CDR3 is CASSVRGGAKNIQYF. CDR3 in DNA: TGTGCCAGCAGTGTTAGGGGGGGAGCCAAAAACATTCAGTACTTC. This chain joins TRBV6-5 and TRBJ2-4; a possible D gene is TRBD2 (7 bases). The CDR3 covers 15 residues. CDR1 is MNHEY and CDR2 is SVGAGI in the germline V gene. V was shortened by 5 bases and J by 0 bases, with 11 bases between the two germline ends.

The genes are TRBV7-8 and TRBJ2-3; 10 bases align to TRBD2. The CDR3 has 16 amino acids. Germline V gene data show CDR1 as SGHVS and CDR2 as FQNEAQ. The J segment lost 1 base and the V segment lost 2 bases, leaving 3 bases of the junction unmatched. CDR3 protein: CASSLILAGGTDTQYF. The CDR3 nucleotides are TGTGCCAGCAGCTTAATTCTAGCGGGGGGCACAGATACGCAGTATTTT.

The rearrangement links TRBV28 to TRBJ1-4; no clear D gene. Trimming took 5 bases from V and 3 from J, leaving 16 bases between them. The germline gives CDR1 MDHEN, CDR2 SYDVKM. CDR3 size: 16 residues. The CDR3 nucleotides read TGTGCCAGCAGTCCCGCATTCTTCCGAGCTAATGAAAAACTGTTTTTT. It yields the protein CASSPAFFRANEKLFF.

CDR3 nucleotide sequence: TGTGCCAGCAGTTACGGGCCTGAAGCTTTCTTT. It translates to CASSYGPEAFF. The genes are TRBV6-5 and TRBJ1-1; D call uncertain. Trimming stripped 2 bases from V and 6 bases from J, with 4 bases between. There are 11 residues in the CDR3. Germline CDR1 MNHEY, CDR2 SVGAGI.

The chain combines TRBV6-1 with TRBJ2-7, with TRBD2 matching over 7 bases. The CDR3 has 15 amino acids. Losses at the gene ends were 6 bases for V and 4 bases for J; bases not matched to a gene: 12. Germline V gene sequence: CDR1 MNHNS, CDR2 SASEGT. The CDR3 here is CASRTDGGRQYEQYF. The CDR3 bases are TGTGCCAGCAGGACAGACGGGGGGAGGCAATACGAGCAGTACTTC.

The rearrangement joins TRBV6-1 to TRBJ2-3, with D possibly being TRBD1 (6 bases). The CDR3 loop spans 14 amino acids. Germline CDR1 and CDR2: MNHNS and SASEGT. V was cut by 1 base and J by 1 base, with 6 bases left in between. CDR3 DNA: TGTGCCAGCAGTGAAGGACAGGGCACAGATACGCAGTATTTT. Amino acid sequence: CASSEGQGTDTQYF.

The chain joins TRBV5-1 to TRBJ2-5; 8 bases are shared with TRBD1. Unmatched junction bases numbered 11, after V lost 0 bases and J lost 4 bases. Germline V lookup: CDR1 SGHRS, CDR2 YFSETQ. This CDR3 contains 17 residues. The CDR3 bases are TGCGCCAGCAGCTTGGACACGCAGGGGACAGGAAGAGAGACCCAGTACTTC. Amino acid sequence: CASSLDTQGTGRETQYF.

The rearrangement joins TRBV4-2 to TRBJ1-2; D uncertain. The V and J ends lost 1 base and 2 bases respectively, with 14 bases between them. Germline loops: CDR1 LGHNA, CDR2 YNFKEQ. This CDR3 spans 16 amino acids. CDR3 DNA sequence: TGTGCCAGCAGCCAAGGGCCCCAGAATCTCAACTATGGCTACACCTTC. The encoded protein is CASSQGPQNLNYGYTF.

The rearrangement joins TRBV19 to TRBJ1-2; TRBD1 matches at 12 bases. Trimming took 3 bases from V and 7 from J; bases not matched to a gene: 9. The CDR3 covers 16 residues. Germline V lookup: CDR1 LNHDA, CDR2 SQIVND (reference sequence). The CDR3 DNA reads TGTGCCAGTAGTATTGAACCGGGACAGGGGGCGTCTGGCTACACCTTC. It codes for CASSIEPGQGASGYTF.

The rearrangement links TRBV28 to TRBJ2-2; D is unclear. Trimming shortened V by 5 bases and J by 1 base, and 11 bases separated the two germline ends. The germline gives CDR1 MDHEN, CDR2 SYDVKM. The CDR3 totals 15 residues. The CDR3 bases are TGTGCCAGCAGTACGCCAGTCGTGAACACCGGGGAGCTGTTTTTT. This gives the protein CASSTPVVNTGELFF.

This chain joins TRBV6-5 and TRBJ2-1; 9 bases are shared with TRBD2. V dropped 2 bases and J dropped 6; count of bases not matched to a gene: 5. This CDR3 is built from 15 residues. The V gene's germline CDR1 is MNHEY and CDR2 SVGAGI. The CDR3, as DNA: TGTGCCAGCAGTTACGGCGGGAGGGTCAGCAATGAGCAGTTCTTC. Its translation is CASSYGGRVSNEQFF.

V gene TRBV7-9 combines with J gene TRBJ1-2; no definite D call. The V gene's germline CDR1 is SEHNR and CDR2 FQNEAQ (reference sequence). The CDR3 is made up of 16 amino acids. The germline V and J ends were trimmed by 5 bases and 2 bases, with 18 bases remaining between them. The CDR3 coding sequence is TGTGCCAGCAGCAACGACTCTCTTGCGGGAAACTATGGCTACACCTTC. It codes for CASSNDSLAGNYGYTF.